This entry lists 9 T cell receptor beta chains sequenced from one sample in a study of blood T cell repertoires in COVID-19. The table came from immunoSEQ multiplex PCR; TCRdb's copy has only in-frame clones and leaves some out. The sample gives about 330,000 clones, around 87% of which show up once; 4% is in the top ten. Specimen: peripheral blood. These receptors all stem from a woman aged 45-65 years with active or convalescent COVID-19.

This clone was detected once. This chain uses TRBV10-3 with TRBJ2-2; 9 positions agree with TRBD1. The CDR3 sequence is 14 residues long. Trimming removed 4 bases from V and 3 bases from J; junction bases left unmatched: 0. Per germline, CDR1 ENHRY and CDR2 SYGVKD. The CDR3 DNA reads TGTGCCATCAGTGGGACAGGGGACACCGGGGAGCTGTTTTTT. Protein: CAISGTGDTGELFF.

The chain is built from TRBV19 and TRBJ2-3; 7 positions agree with TRBD2. The V and J ends lost 3 bases and 5 bases, in that order; junction bases with no gene match: 8. CDR1 is LNHDA, CDR2 SQIVND, per germline (reference sequence). CDR3 length: 15 residues. This chain's CDR3 is CASSIGSGAVDTQYF. CDR3 sequence (DNA): TGTGCCAGTAGTATCGGAAGCGGGGCGGTAGATACGCAGTATTTT.

The chain links TRBV30 to TRBJ2-1; TRBD1 might be the D (6 bases). This CDR3 has 15 amino acids. CDR1 GTSNPN and CDR2 SVGIG come from the germline V gene (reference sequence). With 4 bases removed from V and 0 bases from J, the gap between germline ends came to 13 bases. The DNA for the CDR3 is TGTGCCTGGACGGGTTCAGGGGCCTCCTACAATGAGCAGTTCTTC. Its translation: CAWTGSGASYNEQFF.

V gene TRBV12-3 or TRBV12-4 combines with J gene TRBJ2-2; the match to TRBD2 covers 7 bases. CDR3 length equals 13 residues. V lost 6 bases, J lost 5 bases, and 3 bases stayed unmatched. CDR3 region: CASRPGGTGELFF. CDR3 coding DNA: TGTGCCAGCAGACCCGGGGGGACCGGGGAGCTGTTTTTT.

The V and J genes are TRBV7-8 and TRBJ2-1, with a tentative D call TRBD2 (5 bases). This CDR3 has 18 residues. Germline V CDR1 and CDR2: SGHVS, FQNEAQ. V was clipped by 3 bases and J by 2 bases, with 20 bases between them. CDR3 in amino acids: CASSLDSRLANPYNEQFF. The CDR3 nucleotides read TGTGCCAGCAGCTTGGATTCCCGCCTAGCTAATCCCTACAATGAGCAGTTCTTC. The whole variable domain, filled in from reference TRBV7-8 and TRBJ2-1, reads GAGVSQSPRYKVAKRGQDVALRCDPISGHVSLFWYQQALGQGPEFLTYFQNEAQLDKSGLPSDRFFAERPEGSVSTLKIQRTQQEDSAVYLCASSLDSRLANPYNEQFFGPGTRLTVL.

The rearrangement joins TRBV28 to TRBJ1-1, with D possibly matching TRBD1 (6 bases). Germline CDR1 MDHEN, CDR2 SYDVKM. CDR3 length: 19 residues. V was clipped by 8 bases and J by 1 base, with 29 bases between them. In nucleotides, the CDR3 is TGTGCCAGCGGGGATCCTTACAGGGTCGGCCCGGACTCGAACACTGAAGCTTTCTTT. Translated, it gives CASGDPYRVGPDSNTEAFF. The complete variable domain, with remaining parts taken from reference TRBV28 and TRBJ1-1, reads DVKVTQSSRYLVKRTGEKVFLECVQDMDHENMFWYRQDPGLGLRLIYFSYDVKMKEKGDIPEGYSVSREKKERFSLILESASTNQTSMYLCASGDPYRVGPDSNTEAFFGQGTRLTVV.

The gene calls are TRBV25-1 and TRBJ2-2; D is unresolved. Germline loops: CDR1 MGHDK, CDR2 SYGVNS. The length of the CDR3 is 13 residues. V lost 6 bases and J lost 1, with 6 bases in between. CDR3 sequence reads: CASRSRNTGELFF. The CDR3 nucleotides read TGTGCCAGCAGGAGTAGGAACACCGGGGAGCTGTTTTTT.

The gene calls are TRBV19 and TRBJ1-3; D gene unclear. The germline gives CDR1 LNHDA, CDR2 SQIVND (reference sequence). Trimming cost V 3 bases and J 3 bases, with 9 bases left between them. This CDR3 spans 14 amino acids. DNA for the CDR3: TGTGCCAGTAGTATTGCAGGTAGTGGAAACACCATATATTTT. It codes for CASSIAGSGNTIYF.

V and J are TRBV7-9 and TRBJ2-5; 8 bases match TRBD2. The V gene's germline CDR1 is SEHNR and CDR2 FQNEAQ (reference sequence). V gave up 4 bases and J gave up 8 bases; unmatched junction bases: 9. CDR3 length: 14 residues. CDR3 nucleotide sequence: TGTGCCAGCAGCTCCGGGACTAGTAGTGGTACCCAGTACTTC. Encoded protein: CASSSGTSSGTQYF.